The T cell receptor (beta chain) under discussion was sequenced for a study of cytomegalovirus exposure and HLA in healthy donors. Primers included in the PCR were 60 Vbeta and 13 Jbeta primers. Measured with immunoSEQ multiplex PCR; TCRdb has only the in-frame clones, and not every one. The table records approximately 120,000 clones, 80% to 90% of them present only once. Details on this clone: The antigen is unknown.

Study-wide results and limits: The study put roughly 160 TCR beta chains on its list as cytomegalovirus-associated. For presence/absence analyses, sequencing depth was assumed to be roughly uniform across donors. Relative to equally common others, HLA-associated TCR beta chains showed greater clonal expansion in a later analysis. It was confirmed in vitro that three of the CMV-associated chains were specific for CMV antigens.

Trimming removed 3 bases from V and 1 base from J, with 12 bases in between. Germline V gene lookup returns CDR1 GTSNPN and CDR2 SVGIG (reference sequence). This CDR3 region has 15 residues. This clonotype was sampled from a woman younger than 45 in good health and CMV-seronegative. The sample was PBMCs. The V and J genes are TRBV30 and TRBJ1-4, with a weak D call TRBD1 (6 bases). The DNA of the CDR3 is TGTGCCTGGAGCCACGACAGGATAACTAATGAAAAACTGTTTTTT. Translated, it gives CAWSHDRITNEKLFF. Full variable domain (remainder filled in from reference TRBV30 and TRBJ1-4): SQTIHQWPATLVQPVGSPLSLECTVEGTSNPNLYWYRQAAGRGLQLLFYSVGIGQISSEVPQNLSASRPQDRQFILSSKKLLLSDSGFYLCAWSHDRITNEKLFFGSGTQLSVL.